The 14 T cell receptor beta chains given below trace back to one sample, sequenced in a study of blood T cell repertoires in COVID-19. The protocol was immunoSEQ multiplex PCR, while the TCRdb copy is restricted to in-frame clones and leaves out a portion. The table lists 90,000 to 100,000 clones, 75% to 85% of them singletons. Sample: peripheral blood. Every receptor here comes from a man between 65 and 85 years old with acute or convalescent COVID-19.

CDR3 sequence: CASSGPGLQEETQYF. The CDR3 DNA sequence: TGTGCCAGCAGTGGACCGGGACTCCAAGAAGAGACCCAGTACTTC. V is TRBV6-6 and J is TRBJ2-5, with a possible D match to TRBD2 (6 bases). The CDR3 contains 15 residues. The germline V gene encodes CDR1 MNHNY and CDR2 SVGAGI (reference sequence). The V gene lost 5 bases and the J gene lost 3 bases, with 16 bases spanning the gap.

The chain recombines TRBV30 with TRBJ1-2; D is perhaps TRBD1 (5 bases). Trimming stripped 3 bases from V and 7 bases from J, with 15 bases between. Germline V gene lookup returns CDR1 GTSNPN and CDR2 SVGIG (reference sequence). CDR3 length: 13 amino acids. The CDR3 sequence is CAWRSQGWAGYTF. CDR3 DNA: TGTGCCTGGAGATCTCAGGGCTGGGCTGGCTACACCTTC. The complete variable domain, with remaining parts taken from reference TRBV30 and TRBJ1-2, reads SQTIHQWPATLVQPVGSPLSLECTVEGTSNPNLYWYRQAAGRGLQLLFYSVGIGQISSEVPQNLSASRPQDRQFILSSKKLLLSDSGFYLCAWRSQGWAGYTFGSGTRLTVV.

The chain links TRBV19 to TRBJ2-7; 9 nucleotides line up with TRBD1. Germline assignment: CDR1 LNHDA and CDR2 SQIVND (reference sequence). J lost 6 bases, V lost 5 bases, and 5 bases had no gene match. This CDR3 is built from 13 residues. The DNA for the CDR3 is TGTGCCAGTAGTCGACAGGGGGTGGGCGAGCAGTACTTC. Protein: CASSRQGVGEQYF.

This clone was seen just once. This chain joins TRBV2 and TRBJ2-2; D gene uncertain. The CDR3 covers 17 residues. The V end was cut by 10 bases, the J end by 2 bases, with 23 bases between. Germline V CDR1 and CDR2: SNHLY, FYNNEI. CDR3 in DNA: TGTGCCACCGCCCAACAACAGCACGCTCCTAACACCGGGGAGCTGTTTTTT. Encoded protein: CATAQQQHAPNTGELFF.

The V gene is TRBV20-1, the J gene TRBJ1-1; D gene uncertain. Per the germline V gene, CDR1 is DFQATT and CDR2 is SNEGSKA (reference sequence). This CDR3 comprises 11 residues. V was cut by 6 bases and J by 0 bases, with 5 bases left in between. The CDR3 here is CSAFMNTEAFF. The CDR3, as DNA: TGCAGTGCATTTATGAACACTGAAGCTTTCTTT.

The chain employs TRBV28 and TRBJ2-2, with D unresolved. With 6 bases removed from V and 6 bases from J, the gap between germline ends came to 17 bases. In germline, CDR1 is MDHEN, CDR2 SYDVKM. The CDR3 has 15 residues. CDR3 nucleotide sequence: TGTGCCAGCAGGCCCCTACTATACGTCGCCGGGGAGCTGTTTTTT. Its protein is CASRPLLYVAGELFF.

Details on this clone: This sample includes further DNA sequences coding for the same CDR3. The CDR3 is CASSLDRGTEAFF. As DNA, the CDR3 is TGCGCCAGCAGCTTGGACAGGGGAACTGAAGCTTTCTTT. The chain combines TRBV5-1 with TRBJ1-1, with 7 bases matching TRBD1. Germline CDR1 SGHRS, CDR2 YFSETQ. There are 13 residues in the CDR3. The J segment lost 5 bases and the V segment lost 0 bases, leaving 1 base of the junction unmatched.

J is TRBJ2-3 and V is TRBV2; 7 bases line up with TRBD1. Germline V gene sequence: CDR1 SNHLY, CDR2 FYNNEI. The CDR3 extends over 15 amino acids. Trimming cost V 5 bases and J 3 bases; bases outside gene matches: 8. CDR3 DNA sequence: TGTGCCAGCAGTCTTGACAGGGTTGGTACAGATACGCAGTATTTT. It translates to CASSLDRVGTDTQYF.

This CDR3 reads CASSSGTGDYNEQFF. The DNA for the CDR3 is TGTGCCAGCAGCTCCGGGACAGGGGACTACAATGAGCAGTTCTTC. V gene TRBV5-5 combines with J gene TRBJ2-1, with 10 bases that match TRBD1. This CDR3 comprises 15 residues. Germline values: CDR1 SGHKS, CDR2 YYEKEE (reference sequence). The J segment lost 3 bases and the V segment lost 3 bases, leaving 3 bases of the junction unmatched. Full variable domain (outside the CDR3, taken from reference TRBV5-5 and TRBJ2-1): DAGVTQSPTHLIKTRGQQVTLRCSPISGHKSVSWYQQVLGQGPQFIFQYYEKEERGRGNFPDRFSARQFPNYSSELNVNALLLGDSALYLCASSSGTGDYNEQFFGPGTRLTVL.

The chain employs TRBV5-1 and TRBJ1-6, with a possible D match to TRBD1 (5 bases). Germline CDR1 reads SGHRS; CDR2 reads YFSETQ. V gave up 2 bases and J gave up 7 bases, with 16 bases separating them. The CDR3 runs 16 residues. CDR3 residues: CASSFGGAALNSPLHF. CDR3 nucleotide sequence: TGCGCCAGCAGCTTCGGAGGGGCAGCCCTGAATTCACCCCTCCACTTT.

The CDR3 bases are TGTGCCAGCAGTGAAGGGGACACGTCCTACGAGCAGTACTTC. It is translated as CASSEGDTSYEQYF. The chain employs TRBV2 and TRBJ2-7; a weak D match, TRBD1 (6 bases). This CDR3 is 14 amino acids long. Germline CDR1 is SNHLY and CDR2 is FYNNEI. V shed 1 base and J shed 1 base, with 8 bases lying between them.

The CDR3 DNA sequence: TGCGCCAGCAGCCAATTCACCCGGACTTACAATGAGCAGTTCTTC. It codes for CASSQFTRTYNEQFF. The chain employs TRBV4-1 and TRBJ2-1; D may be TRBD2 (5 bases). Germline CDR1 MGHRA, CDR2 YSYEKL. Trimming removed 2 bases from V and 4 bases from J, with 12 bases in between. The CDR3 is made up of 15 amino acids.

V usage is TRBV3-1 (or the pseudogene TRBV3-2) and J usage is TRBJ1-3, with D unresolved. V was trimmed by 5 bases and J by 2 bases, leaving 13 bases between them. The CDR3 length is 15 residues. The germline V gene has CDR1 LGHDT and CDR2 YNNKEL (reference sequence). The DNA for the CDR3 is TGTGCCAGCAGCTCCGGAGGCACTGCTGGAAACACCATATATTTT. Its translation: CASSSGGTAGNTIYF.

The J gene is TRBJ1-5, the V gene TRBV19, with TRBD1 matching over 8 bases. V gave up 4 bases and J gave up 4 bases; unmatched junction bases: 6. CDR1 and CDR2 (germline): LNHDA, SQIVND (reference sequence). This CDR3 spans 15 amino acids. The CDR3 spells CASSNQGAGNQPQHF. The DNA for the CDR3 is TGTGCCAGTAGTAACCAGGGGGCTGGAAATCAGCCCCAGCATTTT.